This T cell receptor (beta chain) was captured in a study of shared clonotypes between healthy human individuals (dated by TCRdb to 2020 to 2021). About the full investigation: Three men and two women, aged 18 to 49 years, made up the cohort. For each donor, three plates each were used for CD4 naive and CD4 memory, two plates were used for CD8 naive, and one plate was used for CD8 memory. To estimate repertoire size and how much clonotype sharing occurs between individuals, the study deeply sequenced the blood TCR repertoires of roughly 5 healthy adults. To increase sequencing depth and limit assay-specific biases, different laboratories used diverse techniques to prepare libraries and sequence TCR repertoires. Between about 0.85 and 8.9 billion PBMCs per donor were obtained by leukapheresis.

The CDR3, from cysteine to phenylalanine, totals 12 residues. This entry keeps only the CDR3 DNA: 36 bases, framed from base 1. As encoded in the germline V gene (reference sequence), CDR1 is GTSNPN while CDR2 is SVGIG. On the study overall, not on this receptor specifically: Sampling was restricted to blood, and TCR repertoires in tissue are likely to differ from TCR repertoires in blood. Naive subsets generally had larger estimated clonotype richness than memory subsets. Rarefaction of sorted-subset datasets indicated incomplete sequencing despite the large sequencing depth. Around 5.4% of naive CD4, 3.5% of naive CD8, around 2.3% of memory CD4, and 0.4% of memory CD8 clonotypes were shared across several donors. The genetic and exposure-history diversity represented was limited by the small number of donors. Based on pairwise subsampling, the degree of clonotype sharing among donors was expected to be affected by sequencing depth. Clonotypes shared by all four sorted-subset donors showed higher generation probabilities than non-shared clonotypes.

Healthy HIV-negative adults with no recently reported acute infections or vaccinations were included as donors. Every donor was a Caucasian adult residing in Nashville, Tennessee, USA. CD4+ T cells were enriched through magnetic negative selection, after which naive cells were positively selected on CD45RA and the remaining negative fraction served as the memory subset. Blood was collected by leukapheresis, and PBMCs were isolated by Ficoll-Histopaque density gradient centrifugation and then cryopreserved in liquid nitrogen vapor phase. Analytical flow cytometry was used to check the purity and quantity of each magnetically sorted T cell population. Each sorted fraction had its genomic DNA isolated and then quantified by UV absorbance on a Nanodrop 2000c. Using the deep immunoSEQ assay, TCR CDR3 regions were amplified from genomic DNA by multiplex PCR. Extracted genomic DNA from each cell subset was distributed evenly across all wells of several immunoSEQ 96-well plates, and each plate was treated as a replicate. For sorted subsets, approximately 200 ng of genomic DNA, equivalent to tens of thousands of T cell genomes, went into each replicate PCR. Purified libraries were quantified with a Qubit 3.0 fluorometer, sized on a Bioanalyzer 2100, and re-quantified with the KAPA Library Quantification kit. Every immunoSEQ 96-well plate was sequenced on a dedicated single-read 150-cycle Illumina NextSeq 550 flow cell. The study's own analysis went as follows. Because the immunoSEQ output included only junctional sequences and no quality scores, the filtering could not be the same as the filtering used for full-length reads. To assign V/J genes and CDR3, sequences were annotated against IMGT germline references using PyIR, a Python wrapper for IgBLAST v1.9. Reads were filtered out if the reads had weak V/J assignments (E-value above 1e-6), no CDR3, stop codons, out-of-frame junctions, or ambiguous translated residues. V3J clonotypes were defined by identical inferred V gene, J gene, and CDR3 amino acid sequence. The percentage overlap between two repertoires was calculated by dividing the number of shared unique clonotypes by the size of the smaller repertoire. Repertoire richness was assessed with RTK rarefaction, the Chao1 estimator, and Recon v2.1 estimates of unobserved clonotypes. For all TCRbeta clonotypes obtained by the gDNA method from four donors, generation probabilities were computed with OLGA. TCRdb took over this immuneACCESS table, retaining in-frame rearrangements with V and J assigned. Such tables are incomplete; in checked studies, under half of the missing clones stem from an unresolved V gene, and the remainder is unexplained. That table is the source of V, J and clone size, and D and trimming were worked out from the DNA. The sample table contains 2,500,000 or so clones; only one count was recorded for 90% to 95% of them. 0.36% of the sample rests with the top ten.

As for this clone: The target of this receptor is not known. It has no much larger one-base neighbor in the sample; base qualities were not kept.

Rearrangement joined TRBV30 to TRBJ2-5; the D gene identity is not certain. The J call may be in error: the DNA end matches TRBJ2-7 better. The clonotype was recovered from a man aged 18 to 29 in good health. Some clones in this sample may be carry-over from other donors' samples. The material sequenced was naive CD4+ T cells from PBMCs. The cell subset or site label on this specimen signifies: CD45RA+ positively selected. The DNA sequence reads TGTGCCTGGAGTCTTGCCAGCTACGAGCAGTACTTC. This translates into CAWSLASYEQYF.